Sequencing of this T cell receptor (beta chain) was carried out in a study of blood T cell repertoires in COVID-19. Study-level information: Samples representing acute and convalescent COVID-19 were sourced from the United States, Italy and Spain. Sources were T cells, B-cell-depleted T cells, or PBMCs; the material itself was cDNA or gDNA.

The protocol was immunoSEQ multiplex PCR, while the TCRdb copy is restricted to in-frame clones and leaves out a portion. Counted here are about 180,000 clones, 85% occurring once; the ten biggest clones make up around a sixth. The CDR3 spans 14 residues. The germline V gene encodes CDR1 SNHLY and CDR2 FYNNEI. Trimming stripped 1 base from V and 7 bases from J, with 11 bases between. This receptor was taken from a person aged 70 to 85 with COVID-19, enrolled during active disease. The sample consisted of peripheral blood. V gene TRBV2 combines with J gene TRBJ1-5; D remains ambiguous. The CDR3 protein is CASSEGVPGQPQHF. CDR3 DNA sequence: TGTGCCAGCAGTGAAGGGGTGCCGGGACAGCCCCAGCATTTT.